This T cell receptor (beta chain) was recovered during a study of OX40 agonist ivuxolimab in advanced cancers. In the study overall: Patients received ivuxolimab, an agonistic anti-OX40 (CD134) antibody. A male proportion of about 86% was recorded, with mean age about 60 years and range roughly 20 to 85.

V gave up 3 bases and J gave up 3 bases; unmatched junction bases: 6. The CDR3 spans 15 residues. Germline CDR1 reads SGHVS; CDR2 reads FQNEAQ. The method was immunoSEQ multiplex PCR; TCRdb's version includes in-frame clones alone and lacks a portion of them. The sample contains 50,000 to 80,000 clones, under 95% of which appear only once. The chain recombines TRBV7-8 with TRBJ1-1; 8 bases line up with TRBD1. The TCR was taken from an adult with an advanced solid tumor such as melanoma, head and neck, liver or kidney cancer. The sequenced sample was CD4+ or CD8+ T cells sorted from blood, obtained in a trial of the OX40 agonist ivuxolimab. The CDR3: CASSFADRVYTEAFF. CDR3 bases: TGTGCCAGCAGCTTCGCGGACAGGGTTTACACTGAAGCTTTCTTT.